Shown below are 7 T cell receptor beta chains from a single sample sequenced in a study of Graves' ophthalmopathy and Graves' hyperthyroidism. The authors amplified TCR beta CDR3 regions, and they did so from RNA transcripts for repertoire sequencing. The first round was an RT-PCR with HTBI primers, and the second round was a multiplex PCR. TCRdb used MiXCR to reprocess the multiplex PCR reads, holding one entry per CDR3 protein. The table has 40,000 to 45,000 distinct CDR3 sequences, 52% seen once. Sequencing was performed on peripheral blood. Receptors originate from an adult man with Graves' ophthalmopathy.

This clonotype was seen ten or more times. The V gene is TRBV5-5, the J gene TRBJ1-6, with 11 nucleotides matching TRBD1. Germline V gene data show CDR1 as SGHKS and CDR2 as YYEKEE (reference sequence). Losses at the gene ends were 2 bases for V and 10 bases for J; bases not matched to a gene: 5. The CDR3 has 15 amino acids. CDR3 coding DNA: TGTGCCAGCAGCTTTTCCGGGACAGGGGGGTCACCCCTCCACTTT. Its protein is CASSFSGTGGSPLHF.

V and J are TRBV20-1 and TRBJ2-3; 15 bases align to TRBD2. The CDR3 loop spans 17 amino acids. From germline, CDR1 is DFQATT and CDR2 SNEGSKA (reference sequence). V lost 3 bases, J lost 1 base, and 5 bases stayed unmatched. DNA of the CDR3: TGCAGTGCTAGCGGGACTAGCGGGAGGCAGGGCACAGATACGCAGTATTTT. It specifies CSASGTSGRQGTDTQYF.

This clonotype was counted ten times or more. This chain connects TRBV12-3 or TRBV12-4 to TRBJ2-1; the D gene could be TRBD1 or TRBD2 (5 bases each). CDR3 length: 19 amino acids. Between the trimmed V and J ends, which lost 6 bases and 3 bases, there was a span of 27 bases. CDR3 loop: CASRPGLGKGPFGYNEQFF. The CDR3 region has the DNA TGTGCCAGCAGGCCGGGATTAGGGAAGGGACCTTTTGGCTACAATGAGCAGTTCTTC.

This clonotype is labeled medium-sized. The chain is built from TRBV19 and TRBJ2-3; D call uncertain. V gave up 4 bases and J gave up 1 base, with 3 bases separating them. The CDR3 runs to 12 residues. Germline-derived CDR1 and CDR2 are LNHDA and SQIVND (reference sequence). CDR3 nucleotides: TGTGCCAGTAGTAGTGGCACAGATACGCAGTATTTT. Its protein product is CASSSGTDTQYF.

This sequence joins TRBV19 and TRBJ1-1, with 10 nucleotides matching TRBD1. Trimming cost V 2 bases and J 1 base; bases outside gene matches: 1. The CDR3 loop spans 15 amino acids. Germline V gene lookup returns CDR1 LNHDA and CDR2 SQIVND (reference sequence). CDR3 amino acids: CASSIRTGGNTEAFF. The CDR3 DNA is TGTGCCAGTAGTATAAGGACAGGGGGGAACACTGAAGCTTTCTTT.

The V call is TRBV11-2, the J call TRBJ1-1, with D unresolved. The V gene's germline CDR1 is SGHAT and CDR2 FQNNGV. V was trimmed by 5 bases and J by 1 base, leaving 5 bases between them. The CDR3 runs to 12 residues. The CDR3 is CASSRANTEAFF. The CDR3 nucleotides read TGTGCCAGCAGCCGGGCGAACACTGAAGCTTTCTTT.

The J gene is TRBJ2-7, the V gene TRBV7-4; D uncertain. This CDR3 has 16 residues. Germline V gene sequence: CDR1 SGHVT, CDR2 SQSDAQ. The germline V and J ends were trimmed by 5 bases and 2 bases, with 19 bases remaining between them. CDR3 sequence reads: CASSQVGAGRPYEQYF. DNA for the CDR3: TGTGCCAGCAGCCAAGTGGGCGCAGGCCGGCCCTACGAGCAGTACTTC. The whole variable domain, filled in from reference TRBV7-4 and TRBJ2-7, reads GAGVSQSPRYKVAKRGRDVALRCDSISGHVTLYWYRQTLGQGSEVLTYSQSDAQRDKSGRPSGRFSAERPERSVSTLKIQRTEQGDSAVYLCASSQVGAGRPYEQYFGPGTRLTVT.